Below, one T cell receptor beta chain is given with its context. The antigen it binds to is not known. No much larger clonotype is one base removed from it; base qualities were not supplied. This sample stems from a study of OX40 agonist ivuxolimab in advanced cancers. The study in broad terms: Ivuxolimab was an agonistic, fully human IgG2 monoclonal antibody directed against OX40 (CD134), a costimulatory receptor. A male proportion of roughly 80% and a mean age of 60 years, ranging from roughly 23 to 85, were recorded for the dose-escalation cohort. The paper describes the monotherapy dose-escalation part (N = 52 patients) of the phase I trial of ivuxolimab. Intravenous ivuxolimab was administered to patients every 2 weeks at six dose levels: 0.01, 0.1, 0.3, 1.5, 3 and 10 mg/kg. Patients were allowed to have had prior anti-PD-1, anti-PD-L1 or anti-CTLA-4 therapy, and approximately 40% of the dose-escalation patients had been treated with checkpoint inhibitors. Partial responses were achieved by three dose-escalation patients, of whom one had hepatocellular carcinoma and two had cutaneous melanoma. The point of sequencing TCRbeta in the periphery was to test whether ivuxolimab changed TCR sequence diversity and drove clonal T-cell expansion. Of the roughly 52 dose-escalation patients, hepatocellular carcinoma was present in approximately 20, melanoma in around 15, renal cell carcinoma in 9 and head and neck cancer in 9.

For sequencing of the TCRbeta CDR3 region, genomic DNA was extracted from the sorted cells. TCRbeta CDR3 regions were sequenced using the immunoSEQ Assay. As stored in TCRdb, this immuneACCESS dataset retains in-frame rearrangements with V and J assigned. A fraction of the clones does not appear; measured against another copy, unresolved V genes explain less than half of the discrepancy, and the remainder lacks a known reason. For this sample the table gives under 80,000 clones, of which about nine tenths were detected only once. The ten largest make up approximately 0.79% of the sample. The trial excluded patients who had a history of autoimmune disease or who were on systemic immunosuppression. Peripheral blood for TCR sequencing was collected from all dose cohorts at baseline, on cycle 4 day 1, and on cycle 7 day 1. The samples were taken from a phase I, first-in-human, multicenter, open-label dose-escalation trial of ivuxolimab. Adults with locally advanced or metastatic melanoma, renal cell carcinoma, hepatocellular carcinoma or head and neck squamous cell carcinoma were enrolled in the trial. Before TCR sequencing, CD4+ T cells and CD8+ T cells were sorted from peripheral blood as separate populations.

From the cysteine up to the phenylalanine, the CDR3 has a length of 17 residues. Just CDR3 DNA is preserved here, 51 bases in frame from base 1. Germline trimming amounts to 4 bases on V and 3 bases on J, with 12 as the count of junction bases outside the gene matches. The germline V gene sets CDR1 to SNHLY and CDR2 to FYNNEI. Study-level results and caveats: Low levels of normalized T-cell clonal expansion were also seen in some patients who did not respond. The antigen specificity of the clonally expanded peripheral T cells was not determined. After ivuxolimab, CD8+ T cells had more expanded clones than CD4+ T cells on average. Clonal expansion of both CD4+ and CD8+ blood T cells was observed from baseline to week 6 at doses 0.1 to 3.0 mg/kg. In partial responders in the 0.1-3.0 mg/kg groups, normalized peripheral clonal expansion was found to be among the lowest, especially among CD8+ T cells.

The sequence is built from TRBV2 and TRBJ2-4, with 7 central nucleotides matching TRBD2. The clonotype originates from an adult with an advanced solid tumor such as melanoma, head and neck, liver or kidney cancer. Here the sequenced sample was CD4+ or CD8+ T cells sorted from blood, taken in a trial of the OX40 agonist ivuxolimab. The nucleotides are TGTGCCAGCAGTGGGGGACCCCCCGCGGGAGTCAAAAACATTCAGTACTTC. It codes for CASSGGPPAGVKNIQYF. The variable domain in full, with residues beyond the CDR3 obtained from the reference TRBV2 and TRBJ2-4 genes, is EPEVTQTPSHQVTQMGQEVILRCVPISNHLYFYWYRQILGQKVEFLVSFYNNEISEKSEIFDDQFSVERPDGSNFTLKIRSTKLEDSAMYFCASSGGPPAGVKNIQYFGAGTRLSVL.